This is a list of T cell receptor beta chains from one sample in a study of cytomegalovirus exposure and HLA in healthy donors. Method: immunoSEQ multiplex PCR; TCRdb's copy keeps in-frame clones and lacks some. The sample shows 100,000 to 150,000 clones, just under 75% of them seen only once. Sequencing used PBMCs. The receptors originated from a man in his 60s in good health and CMV-seropositive. CDR3s include the opening cysteine and the closing phenylalanine or tryptophan. A D gene is named only where the DNA matches it firmly. Rows give clone size only sometimes, using once, few, many, or a class for an expanded clone.

abundance: once
d_gene: -
v_gene: TRBV4-1
j_gene: TRBJ2-7
CDR3nt: TGCGCCAGCAGCCAAGGGCCGGAGACCTACGAGCAGTACTTC
CDR3aa: CASSQGPETYEQYF

abundance: -
d_gene: -
v_gene: TRBV5-6
j_gene: TRBJ2-2
CDR3nt: TGTGCCAGCAGCTTGGGGGAGGAGGGGGCTACCGGGGAGCTGTTTTTT
CDR3aa: CASSLGEEGATGELFF

abundance: once
d_gene: -
v_gene: TRBV20-1
j_gene: TRBJ2-5
CDR3nt: TGCCGGGGGGCGATAGGAGAGACCCAGTACTTC
CDR3aa: CRGAIGETQYF

abundance: -
d_gene: TRBD1
v_gene: TRBV9
j_gene: TRBJ1-1
CDR3nt: TGTGCCAGCAGCGTGCTTGACAGGGAGAGTCCTGAAGCTTTCTTT
CDR3aa: CASSVLDRESPEAFF

abundance: -
d_gene: TRBD2
v_gene: TRBV4-2
j_gene: TRBJ2-2
CDR3nt: TGTGCCAGCAGCCGCGAGGGGGCGGGGGGGTTAAGGGAGCTGTTTTTT
CDR3aa: CASSREGAGGLRELFF

abundance: -
d_gene: TRBD1
v_gene: TRBV7-9
j_gene: TRBJ2-7
CDR3nt: TGTGCCAGCAGCCCGACAGGGAGCTCCTACGAGCAGTACTTC
CDR3aa: CASSPTGSSYEQYF

abundance: -
d_gene: TRBD2
v_gene: TRBV6-1
j_gene: TRBJ2-7
CDR3nt: TGTGCCAGCAGTCCGCGGGGGGGGGAGCAGTACTTC
CDR3aa: CASSPRGGEQYF

abundance: -
d_gene: TRBD2
v_gene: TRBV10-3
j_gene: TRBJ2-6
CDR3nt: TGTGCCATCAGTGAGGGACTAGCTACTGGGGCCAACGTCCTGACTTTC
CDR3aa: CAISEGLATGANVLTF

abundance: few
d_gene: TRBD1
v_gene: TRBV5-1
j_gene: TRBJ1-5
CDR3nt: TGCGCCAGCAGCTTGGGGACAGGGTCGGGGCCCCAGCATTTT
CDR3aa: CASSLGTGSGPQHF

abundance: -
d_gene: TRBD1
v_gene: TRBV5-4
j_gene: TRBJ1-5
CDR3nt: TGTGCCAGCAGTTTTCGGGACAGGCCCGATCAGCCCCAGCATTTT
CDR3aa: CASSFRDRPDQPQHF

abundance: -
d_gene: -
v_gene: TRBV6-1
j_gene: TRBJ1-1
CDR3nt: TGTGCCAGCAGTGTGCCGCGAAGCCTTACTGAAGCTTTCTTT
CDR3aa: CASSVPRSLTEAFF

abundance: -
d_gene: -
v_gene: TRBV2
j_gene: TRBJ1-2
CDR3nt: TGTGCCAGCAGCCCGGGGGAGGGCCCGGTGGGCTACACCTTC
CDR3aa: CASSPGEGPVGYTF

abundance: few
d_gene: TRBD2
v_gene: TRBV19
j_gene: TRBJ2-5
CDR3nt: TGTGCCAGTAGTATACGAAGCGGGGGCCAAGAGACCCAGTACTTC
CDR3aa: CASSIRSGGQETQYF

abundance: few
d_gene: -
v_gene: TRBV10-3
j_gene: TRBJ1-2
CDR3nt: TGTGCCATCAGTGAGGAAGGCGGGGGGTCTCTTTTGAACTATGGCTACACCTTC
CDR3aa: CAISEEGGGSLLNYGYTF

abundance: -
d_gene: TRBD2
v_gene: TRBV7-3
j_gene: TRBJ2-3
CDR3nt: TGTGCCAGCAGCACGGGACTAGCGGGGGGCGCAGATACGCAGTATTTT
CDR3aa: CASSTGLAGGADTQYF

abundance: -
d_gene: -
v_gene: TRBV2
j_gene: TRBJ1-6
CDR3nt: TGTGCCAGCAGTGTAATAGGGAGTAATTCACCCCTCCACTTT
CDR3aa: CASSVIGSNSPLHF

abundance: -
d_gene: -
v_gene: TRBV5-8
j_gene: TRBJ2-3
CDR3nt: TGTGCCAGCAGCTTGGTGGCTAGCGGCACAGATACGCAGTATTTT
CDR3aa: CASSLVASGTDTQYF

abundance: once
d_gene: -
v_gene: TRBV28
j_gene: TRBJ1-2
CDR3nt: TGTGCCAGCAGTTTCTCAGGACTAAACTATGGCTACACCTTC
CDR3aa: CASSFSGLNYGYTF

abundance: -
d_gene: TRBD1
v_gene: TRBV2
j_gene: TRBJ1-5
CDR3nt: TGTGCCAGCAGCGCTGGACAGGGCGAGCAGCCCCAGCATTTT
CDR3aa: CASSAGQGEQPQHF

abundance: -
d_gene: -
v_gene: TRBV30
j_gene: TRBJ1-6
CDR3nt: TGTGCCTGGAGTTCAGGGTTTAATTCACCCCTCCACTTT
CDR3aa: CAWSSGFNSPLHF

abundance: -
d_gene: -
v_gene: TRBV19
j_gene: TRBJ1-5
CDR3nt: TGTGCCAGTAGTATGTGGGCCGATAGCAATCAGCCCCAGCATTTT
CDR3aa: CASSMWADSNQPQHF

abundance: few
d_gene: TRBD1
v_gene: TRBV6-1
j_gene: TRBJ1-4
CDR3nt: TGTGCCAGCAGTGATCAGGGCAGGGGGTGGGAAAAACTGTTTTTT
CDR3aa: CASSDQGRGWEKLFF

abundance: -
d_gene: TRBD2
v_gene: TRBV11-1
j_gene: TRBJ2-1
CDR3nt: TGTGCCAGCAGCGAGTTACGGGGGGGCCTCGACAATGAGCAGTTCTTC
CDR3aa: CASSELRGGLDNEQFF

abundance: once
d_gene: TRBD1
v_gene: TRBV30
j_gene: TRBJ1-4
CDR3nt: TGTGCTTACACAGGGGGCTCCAACGAAAAACTGTTTTTT
CDR3aa: CAYTGGSNEKLFF

abundance: -
d_gene: -
v_gene: TRBV7-3
j_gene: TRBJ2-1
CDR3nt: TGTGCCAGCAGCTTACTTGGCGGGACAGCTTTCTCCCATGAGCAGTTCTTC
CDR3aa: CASSLLGGTAFSHEQFF

abundance: -
d_gene: -
v_gene: TRBV30
j_gene: TRBJ2-1
CDR3nt: TGTGCCTGGAGTGTGGGGCGGGGAAGTGAGCAGTTCTTC
CDR3aa: CAWSVGRGSEQFF

abundance: -
d_gene: -
v_gene: TRBV11-2
j_gene: TRBJ2-5
CDR3nt: TGTGCCAGCAGCTGGGGAACAGGTAACCCGGGAGAGACCCAGTACTTC
CDR3aa: CASSWGTGNPGETQYF

abundance: -
d_gene: -
v_gene: TRBV27
j_gene: TRBJ2-7
CDR3nt: TGTGCCAGCAGTCGTACCAGAACCTCGACTGATTCCTACGAGCAGTACTTC
CDR3aa: CASSRTRTSTDSYEQYF

abundance: -
d_gene: -
v_gene: TRBV28
j_gene: TRBJ1-1
CDR3nt: TGTGCCAGCAGTTACACCCTAAGACTATTAAACACTGAAGCTTTCTTT
CDR3aa: CASSYTLRLLNTEAFF

abundance: -
d_gene: TRBD1
v_gene: TRBV9
j_gene: TRBJ1-1
CDR3nt: TGTGCCAGCAGCGGGCGGGACAGATACACTGAAGCTTTCTTT
CDR3aa: CASSGRDRYTEAFF

abundance: -
d_gene: TRBD2
v_gene: TRBV6-1
j_gene: TRBJ2-3
CDR3nt: TGTGCCAGCATTCGCTTAGCGGGGGAAACAGATACGCAGTATTTT
CDR3aa: CASIRLAGETDTQYF

abundance: few
d_gene: TRBD1
v_gene: TRBV2
j_gene: TRBJ2-3
CDR3nt: TGTGCCAGCAGTTGGAATAGGGGGCGGACGGATACGCAGTATTTT
CDR3aa: CASSWNRGRTDTQYF

abundance: once
d_gene: -
v_gene: TRBV11-3
j_gene: TRBJ1-6
CDR3nt: TGTGCCAGCAGCCCCCCCCTGAGCCATAATTCACCCCTCCACTTT
CDR3aa: CASSPPLSHNSPLHF

abundance: -
d_gene: TRBD2
v_gene: TRBV5-1
j_gene: TRBJ2-5
CDR3nt: TGCGCCAGCAGCCGGACTAGCGGGGGGATCCAAGAGACCCAGTACTTC
CDR3aa: CASSRTSGGIQETQYF

abundance: few
d_gene: -
v_gene: TRBV4-2
j_gene: TRBJ1-1
CDR3nt: TGTGCCAGCAGCCAAGATTTGGGAGGAACTGAAGCTTTCTTT
CDR3aa: CASSQDLGGTEAFF

abundance: -
d_gene: TRBD1
v_gene: TRBV5-4
j_gene: TRBJ2-7
CDR3nt: TGTGCCAGCAGCTGGGACAGAAAAGAAAGCGAGCAGTACTTC
CDR3aa: CASSWDRKESEQYF

abundance: -
d_gene: -
v_gene: TRBV5-4
j_gene: TRBJ1-1
CDR3nt: TGTGCCAGCAGCCCCGCGGGCAGCATGAACACTGAAGCTTTCTTT
CDR3aa: CASSPAGSMNTEAFF

abundance: -
d_gene: -
v_gene: TRBV11-2
j_gene: TRBJ2-2
CDR3nt: TGTGCCAGCAGCTTATGGCAGTACACCGGGGAGCTGTTTTTT
CDR3aa: CASSLWQYTGELFF

abundance: -
d_gene: -
v_gene: TRBV21-1
j_gene: TRBJ1-2
CDR3nt: TGTGCCAGCAGCAGCAAGACTTTCCCCCGTTATAACTATGGCTACACCTTC
CDR3aa: CASSSKTFPRYNYGYTF

abundance: -
d_gene: TRBD1
v_gene: TRBV5-1
j_gene: TRBJ2-1
CDR3nt: TGCGCCAGCAGCGAGGGGACAGGGAACAATGAGCAGTTCTTC
CDR3aa: CASSEGTGNNEQFF

abundance: -
d_gene: -
v_gene: TRBV19
j_gene: TRBJ2-5
CDR3nt: TGTGCCAGTAGTATCAACAGGGATGAGACCCAGTACTTC
CDR3aa: CASSINRDETQYF

abundance: -
d_gene: TRBD1
v_gene: TRBV28
j_gene: TRBJ1-3
CDR3nt: TGTGCCAGCCAAGGGACAGTGGAAAACACCATATATTTT
CDR3aa: CASQGTVENTIYF

abundance: -
d_gene: TRBD1
v_gene: TRBV27
j_gene: TRBJ2-2
CDR3nt: TGTGCCAGCAGTTTTTTAGACAGGGCCGGGGAGCTGTTTTTT
CDR3aa: CASSFLDRAGELFF

abundance: -
d_gene: -
v_gene: TRBV28
j_gene: TRBJ1-2
CDR3nt: TGTGCCAGCAGCTCTCAGGGTGTCCACACCTTC
CDR3aa: CASSSQGVHTF

abundance: few
d_gene: -
v_gene: TRBV7-3
j_gene: TRBJ1-1
CDR3nt: TGTGCCAGCAGTACTCAGGGCAACACTGAAGCTTTCTTT
CDR3aa: CASSTQGNTEAFF

abundance: -
d_gene: -
v_gene: TRBV11-3
j_gene: TRBJ1-1
CDR3nt: TGTGCCAGCAGCTCGGGTGGGGAGGACACTGAAGCTTTCTTT
CDR3aa: CASSSGGEDTEAFF

abundance: -
d_gene: -
v_gene: TRBV28
j_gene: TRBJ1-1
CDR3nt: TGTGCCAGCAGCCGTGACATTCCAGCTTTCTTT
CDR3aa: CASSRDIPAFF

abundance: -
d_gene: -
v_gene: TRBV2
j_gene: TRBJ2-3
CDR3nt: TGTGCCAGCGGCTTTTTGGGGGGAGGTGATACGCAGTATTTT
CDR3aa: CASGFLGGGDTQYF